Shown below are 17 T cell receptor beta chains from a single sample sequenced in a study of cytomegalovirus exposure and HLA in healthy donors. The study ran its PCR with 60 Vbeta and 13 Jbeta primers. Libraries were prepared by immunoSEQ multiplex PCR; TCRdb keeps only in-frame clonotypes and omits some of them. Here the sample spans roughly 200,000 clones, over 70% being singletons. Input material: PBMCs. Source of these receptors: a man in his forties in good health and CMV-seropositive.

The chain carries TRBV25-1 and TRBJ1-2, with TRBD1 identical over 7 bases. Trimming took 2 bases from V and 4 from J; bases not matched to a gene: 13. Germline CDR1 reads MGHDK; CDR2 reads SYGVNS. CDR3 length equals 17 residues. The CDR3 coding sequence is TGTGCCAGCAGTGAAGTAAGGGGGCGCTGGGTGTGCTATGGCTACACCTTC. This sequence encodes CASSEVRGRWVCYGYTF.

This clone has only a few counts. The chain employs TRBV19 and TRBJ1-1; 9 nucleotides agree with TRBD1. The CDR3 is 16 residues long. Losses at the gene ends were 6 bases for V and 3 bases for J; bases not matched to a gene: 11. Germline V lookup: CDR1 LNHDA, CDR2 SQIVND (reference sequence). The CDR3 sequence is CASRPHRGHRDTEAFF. For the CDR3, the DNA is TGTGCCAGTAGACCCCACAGGGGGCATAGGGACACTGAAGCTTTCTTT.

The chain is built from TRBV5-1 and TRBJ2-2; no clear D. The V gene's germline CDR1 is SGHRS and CDR2 YFSETQ. The germline V and J ends were trimmed by 4 bases and 3 bases, with 16 bases remaining between them. The CDR3 has 16 residues. The CDR3 bases are TGCGCCAGCAGCCCGTCAGACATTTGGGACACCGGGGAGCTGTTTTTT. Translating it yields CASSPSDIWDTGELFF.

The chain links TRBV30 to TRBJ1-5; D is unresolved. The CDR3 runs to 15 residues. Per germline, CDR1 GTSNPN and CDR2 SVGIG (reference sequence). V lost 2 bases to trimming and J lost 2 bases, with 13 bases between them. The CDR3 here is CAWSRRAGGNQPQHF. The CDR3 coding sequence is TGTGCCTGGAGTAGGAGGGCCGGAGGCAATCAGCCCCAGCATTTT.

The chain couples TRBV5-6 to TRBJ1-1; TRBD1 agrees at 7 bases. The CDR3 is 14 residues long. Trimming cost V 4 bases and J 1 base; bases outside gene matches: 4. CDR1 SGHDT and CDR2 YYEEEE come from the germline V gene. CDR3 DNA: TGTGCCAGCAGCCCGGGACAGCCGAACACTGAAGCTTTCTTT. Its translation: CASSPGQPNTEAFF.

The V and J genes are TRBV4-1 and TRBJ1-3; 7 nucleotides line up with TRBD1. CDR1 is MGHRA, CDR2 YSYEKL, per germline. Trimming cost V 5 bases and J 7 bases; bases outside gene matches: 11. This CDR3 contains 15 residues. CDR3 loop: CASSVSRGIWNTIYF. In DNA, the CDR3 is TGCGCCAGCAGCGTTTCCAGGGGGATTTGGAACACCATATATTTT.

The V call is TRBV29-1, the J call TRBJ1-1; 9 bases agree with TRBD1. With 4 bases clipped from V and 3 bases from J, the junction kept 12 bases outside the gene matches. The CDR3 loop spans 16 amino acids. Per the germline V gene, CDR1 is SQVTM and CDR2 is ANQGSEA. The CDR3 DNA is TGCAGCGTTGGGTCCGGGACAGGGACTTGGGACACTGAAGCTTTCTTT. It specifies CSVGSGTGTWDTEAFF.

The chain couples TRBV11-2 to TRBJ2-1; D perhaps matches TRBD2 (5 bases). V was clipped by 0 bases and J by 10 bases, with 13 bases between them. Per germline, CDR1 SGHAT and CDR2 FQNNGV. CDR3 length: 14 amino acids. CDR3 DNA sequence: TGTGCCAGCAGCTTAGAAGAGGGTCCTAGGGAGCAGTTCTTC. Its protein is CASSLEEGPREQFF.

This clone showed up just once. The chain recombines TRBV30 with TRBJ2-2, with 7 nucleotides matching TRBD2. V shed 3 bases, J shed 4 bases, and the junction held 5 bases outside the gene matches. CDR3 length: 14 residues. CDR1 is GTSNPN, CDR2 SVGIG, per germline (reference sequence). The CDR3 coding sequence is TGTGCCTGGAGAACGCTAGCGGCCACCGGGGAGCTGTTTTTT. It is translated as CAWRTLAATGELFF.

Here the CDR3 DNA reads TGTGCCAGCAGCCACCAACTAGCGGGCCAAGAGACCCAGTACTTC. As protein: CASSHQLAGQETQYF. V is TRBV27 and J is TRBJ2-5, with TRBD2 matching 9 bases. This CDR3 is 15 amino acids long. The junction had 6 bases not matched to a gene; V was cut back by 6 bases and J by 1 base. CDR1 MNHEY and CDR2 SMNVEV come from the germline V gene (reference sequence).

The chain links TRBV11-2 to TRBJ2-2; 7 bases align to TRBD1. This CDR3 spans 16 amino acids. Germline V gene data show CDR1 as SGHAT and CDR2 as FQNNGV. Unmatched junction bases numbered 10, after V lost 5 bases and J lost 4 bases. The CDR3, as DNA: TGTGCCAGCAGCGCCCCGGGACAGTTCCGCACCGGGGAGCTGTTTTTT. It is translated as CASSAPGQFRTGELFF.

The chain employs TRBV11-2 and TRBJ2-1; 9 positions match TRBD1. Germline V gives CDR1 SGHAT, CDR2 FQNNGV. J was trimmed by 8 bases and V by 4 bases; bases with no gene match: 9. This CDR3 is built from 15 residues. The DNA for the CDR3 is TGTGCCAGCAGCTCGCACCGGGACAGGGTCGATGAGCAGTTCTTC. Translated, it gives CASSSHRDRVDEQFF.

Details on this clone: Germline and junction disagree at one end, which may indicate a read error. The V call is TRBV19, the J call TRBJ1-1; no definite D call. CDR1 LNHDA and CDR2 SQIVND come from the germline V gene (reference sequence). The CDR3 runs to 14 residues. The CDR3 protein is CASSINIERAGSSF. CDR3 sequence (DNA): TGTGCCAGTAGTATAAATATAGAGAGAGCGGGGTCCTCCTTT. Full variable domain (remainder filled in from reference TRBV19 and TRBJ1-1): DGGITQSPKYLFRKEGQNVTLSCEQNLNHDAMYWYRQDPGQGLRLIYYSQIVNDFQKGDIAEGYSVSREKKESFPLTVTSAQKNPTAFYLCASSINIERAGSSFGQGTRLTVV.

The chain recombines TRBV7-2 with TRBJ2-5, with D possibly TRBD2 on 5 matching bases. CDR3 size: 16 residues. The V gene lost 2 bases and the J gene lost 1 base, with 14 bases spanning the gap. The germline V gene has CDR1 SGHTA and CDR2 FQGNSA. The CDR3 here is CASSLSLAETQETQYF. The CDR3 nucleotides are TGTGCCAGCAGCTTATCCCTAGCAGAAACCCAAGAGACCCAGTACTTC.

The rearrangement links TRBV14 to TRBJ2-3, with 7 bases aligning to TRBD1. The V segment lost 4 bases and the J segment 4 bases; nucleotides outside the gene matches: 8. The germline V gene encodes CDR1 SGHDN and CDR2 FVKESK. The CDR3 totals 15 residues. CDR3 region: CASSLMGQSPDTQYF. In DNA form, the CDR3 reads TGTGCCAGCAGCCTAATGGGACAGTCTCCAGATACGCAGTATTTT.

The chain couples TRBV12-2 to TRBJ2-7; the table gives TRBD1 as D, unverified against the DNA. TRBV12-2 is a pseudogene segment. The CDR3 loop spans 14 amino acids. CDR3 sequence reads: CASRLEQGRDEQYF. For the CDR3, the DNA is TGTGCAAGTCGCTTAGAACAGGGAAGAGACGAGCAGTACTTC.

This clone was picked up one time. J is TRBJ2-5 and V is TRBV9; D perhaps matches TRBD2 (5 bases). The CDR3 covers 13 residues. The ends were cut back, 3 bases at V and 4 bases at J, with 10 bases in the middle. Germline-derived CDR1 and CDR2 are SGDLS and YYNGEE. CDR3 DNA sequence: TGTGCCAGCAGCGCTAGCTTCACAGAGACCCAGTACTTC. The encoded protein is CASSASFTETQYF.